The TCR beta chain under discussion was sequenced for a study of blood T cell repertoires in COVID-19. Trimming removed 3 bases from V and 4 bases from J, with 18 bases in between. The CDR3 consists of 16 residues. Germline CDR1 reads GTSNPN; CDR2 reads SVGIG (reference sequence). Clones were sequenced by immunoSEQ multiplex PCR, and TCRdb holds only the in-frame ones, with some missing. This table has around 270,000 clones, about 90% appearing once. The sequence was collected from a woman aged 40 to 49 who had been exposed to COVID-19. J is TRBJ1-4 and V is TRBV30; the D gene is possibly TRBD1 (5 bases). Sequencing was performed on PBMCs or T cells enriched from blood (not recorded which). The CDR3: CAWSEFTGLSNEKLFF. CDR3 nucleotides: TGTGCCTGGAGCGAGTTTACGGGACTTAGTAATGAAAAACTGTTTTTT.